The clone carrying this TCR beta chain appeared a few times. Its specificity is unknown. This entry comes from a study of T-cell memory formation after mild COVID-19. Constant-segment primers served in 5'RACE that generated TCR alpha and TCR beta cDNA libraries bearing sample barcodes and UMIs. TCRdb processed the 5' RACE reads anew with MiXCR; each CDR3 protein has one entry. The table lists fewer than 400,000 distinct CDR3 sequences, 10% to 15% of them singletons. V lost 6 bases, J lost 4 bases, and 14 bases lay in between. The germline V gene has CDR1 SGHNT and CDR2 YYREEE (reference sequence). This CDR3 contains 15 residues. Whole-study results and caveats: Chiefly within CM and EM were the contracting CD4+ clones; CD8+ ones were within EMRA. Researchers could not confirm that second-wave clones peaking on day 37 targeted SARS-CoV-2.

This sequence was found in a man between 18 and 35 years old who had mild COVID-19 (a few samples of this study predate the infection). Cell type and time point are not known. The rearrangement uses TRBV5-4 and TRBJ2-6; either TRBD1 or TRBD2 may fit D (6 bases each). Sequenced sample: PBMCs or a T cell subset sorted from them (not recorded which). In DNA form, the CDR3 reads TGTGCCAGCACCGGGGGCGGGGCCGGGGCCAACGTCCTGACTTTC. This codes for CASTGGGAGANVLTF. The full variable domain, its missing parts supplied by reference TRBV5-4 and TRBJ2-6, is ETGVTQSPTHLIKTRGQQVTLRCSSQSGHNTVSWYQQALGQGPQFIFQYYREEENGRGNFPPRFSGLQFPNYSSELNVNALELDDSALYLCASTGGGAGANVLTFGAGSRLTVL.